The 10 T cell receptor beta chains presented below share a single source sample, sequenced in a study of identifying expanded T cells in peripheral blood. TCRdb keeps only in-frame clones here, not all; method: immunoSEQ multiplex PCR. The data hold over 85,000 clones, with approximately 84% observed a single time. Material: blood. The receptor source for this set is a person between 18 and 70 years old in good health.

The CDR3 loop is CASGDRGWSYEQYF. The CDR3 DNA sequence: TGTGCCAGCGGAGACAGGGGTTGGTCCTACGAGCAGTACTTC. The chain links TRBV6-6 to TRBJ2-7; 8 bases are a match to TRBD1. Trimming removed 8 bases from V and 1 base from J; junction bases left unmatched: 7. Per germline, CDR1 MNHNY and CDR2 SVGAGI (reference sequence). CDR3 length equals 14 residues.

The chain couples TRBV13 to TRBJ2-1, with 8 positions matching TRBD2. The CDR3 is made up of 14 amino acids. Looked up from germline, CDR1 is PRHDT and CDR2 is FYEKMQ (reference sequence). The V segment lost 1 base and the J segment 15 bases; nucleotides outside the gene matches: 11. The CDR3 reads CASSLEGLVMSLFF. The CDR3 DNA reads as TGTGCCAGCAGCTTAGAGGGACTAGTAATGAGTTTGTTCTTC.

There are a few counts of this clone. The chain uses TRBV6-5 and TRBJ1-2; no clear D gene. Germline V gene data show CDR1 as MNHEY and CDR2 as SVGAGI. The CDR3 has 12 amino acids. The germline V and J ends were trimmed by 3 bases and 2 bases, with 4 bases remaining between them. The CDR3 reads CASSYTNYGYTF. CDR3 bases: TGTGCCAGCAGTTATACCAACTATGGCTACACCTTC.

The chain is built from TRBV30 and TRBJ2-5; 7 nucleotides line up with TRBD2. This CDR3 has 11 amino acids. Germline assignment: CDR1 GTSNPN and CDR2 SVGIG (reference sequence). J gave up 9 bases and V 1 base, and 2 bases lay outside the gene matches. CDR3 bases: TGTGCCTGGAGTGGCCGGGGGGCCCAGTACTTC. This encodes CAWSGRGAQYF.

The chain combines TRBV27 with TRBJ2-7, with TRBD2 as a possible D gene (8 bases). Looked up from germline, CDR1 is MNHEY and CDR2 is SMNVEV (reference sequence). The V end was cut by 6 bases, the J end by 4 bases, with 22 bases between. The CDR3 has 16 amino acids. The CDR3 region is CASSRQGLDLAYEQYF. DNA for the CDR3: TGTGCCAGCAGCCGACAGGGACTAGACCTGGCATACGAGCAGTACTTC.

This sequence joins TRBV7-2 and TRBJ1-3; 10 bases are shared with TRBD1. J was trimmed by 3 bases and V by 2 bases; bases with no gene match: 4. This CDR3 has 16 residues. CDR1 SGHTA and CDR2 FQGNSA come from the germline V gene. CDR3 DNA sequence: TGTGCCAGCAGCTTAAGACAGGGGGCAATTGGAAACACCATATATTTT. Translated, it gives CASSLRQGAIGNTIYF. Combining the CDR3 with reference TRBV7-2 and TRBJ1-3 gives the whole variable domain GAGVSQSPSNKVTEKGKDVELRCDPISGHTALYWYRQSLGQGLEFLIYFQGNSAPDKSGLPSDRFSAERTGGSVSTLTIQRTQQEDSAVYLCASSLRQGAIGNTIYFGEGSWLTVV.

The J gene is TRBJ1-4, the V gene TRBV7-9; TRBD1 matches at 10 bases. V lost 3 bases and J lost 6; bases outside the gene matches: 10. This CDR3 region has 17 residues. From germline, CDR1 is SEHNR and CDR2 FQNEAQ (reference sequence). Here the CDR3 DNA reads TGTGCCAGCAGCTTGACAGGGGGCGGAGGGTTTCATGAAAAACTGTTTTTT. It is translated as CASSLTGGGGFHEKLFF. Complete variable domain (other parts from reference TRBV7-9 and TRBJ1-4): DTGVSQNPRHKITKRGQNVTFRCDPISEHNRLYWYRQTLGQGPEFLTYFQNEAQLEKSRLLSDRFSAERPKGSFSTLEIQRTEQGDSAMYLCASSLTGGGGFHEKLFFGSGTQLSVL.

This clone was seen more than once but under ten times. The rearrangement joins TRBV6-5 to TRBJ1-2; maybe TRBD1 (5 bases). V was pared by 6 bases and J by 8 bases, with 13 bases between. Germline V gene sequence: CDR1 MNHEY, CDR2 SVGAGI. The CDR3 totals 12 residues. CDR3 in amino acids: CASSKRGAGYTF. The CDR3 DNA sequence: TGTGCCAGCAGCAAGAGGGGCGCGGGCTACACCTTC.

The chain employs TRBV27 and TRBJ2-7; D tentatively fits TRBD1 or TRBD2 (5 bases each). This CDR3 region has 14 residues. Between the trimmed V and J ends, which lost 5 bases and 0 bases, there was a span of 11 bases. Germline V lookup: CDR1 MNHEY, CDR2 SMNVEV (reference sequence). The CDR3 spells CASSLPGSSYEQYF. Written as DNA, the CDR3 is TGTGCCAGCAGTCTTCCAGGGAGCTCCTACGAGCAGTACTTC.

The chain joins TRBV7-8 to TRBJ1-1; the match to TRBD1 covers 7 bases. This CDR3 is 13 amino acids long. V was clipped by 7 bases and J by 8 bases; unmatched bases: 10. Germline CDR1 SGHVS, CDR2 FQNEAQ. CDR3 DNA: TGTGCCAGCACCCGATGGGACAGACCAGAAGCTTTCTTT. Its protein product is CASTRWDRPEAFF.